This T cell receptor beta chain was recorded in a study of blood T cell repertoires in COVID-19. Study at large: Italy, Spain and the United States were the sources of the convalescent and acute COVID-19 samples. PBMCs, B-cell-depleted T cells, or T cells were the source of the cDNA or gDNA that made up the material.

Using immunoSEQ multiplex PCR, the repertoire was profiled, and TCRdb retains in-frame clones only, with some absent. The table has under 50,000 clones, just over 85% seen once. This clonotype was sampled from a man aged 40-49 years with active COVID-19. Sequenced input: peripheral blood.

CDR3 loop: CASSPISVADTQYF. CDR3 nucleotide sequence: TGTGCCAGCAGCCCAATTAGCGTGGCAGATACGCAGTATTTT. The rearrangement joins TRBV3-1 (or the pseudogene TRBV3-2) to TRBJ2-3, with D maybe TRBD2 (5 bases). The CDR3 extends over 14 amino acids. Trimming shortened V by 4 bases and J by 4 bases, and 12 bases separated the two germline ends. The germline gives CDR1 LGHDT, CDR2 YNNKEL (reference sequence).